These 16 T cell receptor beta chains originate from one sample sequenced in a study of cytomegalovirus exposure and HLA in healthy donors. 13 Jbeta primers and 60 Vbeta primers were used for the PCR. Method: immunoSEQ multiplex PCR; TCRdb's copy keeps in-frame clones and lacks some. The table has about 120,000 clones, about 74% seen once. Sequenced input: PBMCs. The receptors were sampled from a female donor in good health and CMV-seronegative.

For this clone: The junction does not match germline at one end; this may be a read error. The V gene is TRBV7-9, the J gene TRBJ2-7, with D perhaps TRBD1 (5 bases). The CDR3 loop spans 13 amino acids. CDR1 and CDR2 from the germline V gene are SEHNR and FQNEAQ (reference sequence). CDR3 DNA sequence: TGTTCCAGCAGCTTAGCACAGGTCTACGAGCAGTACTTC. This encodes CSSSLAQVYEQYF.

This sequence joins TRBV5-1 and TRBJ2-3; a possible D gene is TRBD2 (7 bases). Germline V gene sequence: CDR1 SGHRS, CDR2 YFSETQ. The CDR3 totals 15 residues. Trimming stripped 0 bases from V and 2 bases from J, with 10 bases between. CDR3 sequence (DNA): TGCGCCAGCAGCTTGGAGGGGGGGTACACAGATACGCAGTATTTT. It is translated as CASSLEGGYTDTQYF.

V gene TRBV13 combines with J gene TRBJ2-7; 12 nucleotides match TRBD2. Germline-derived CDR1 and CDR2 are PRHDT and FYEKMQ (reference sequence). The length of the CDR3 is 13 residues. V lost 7 bases and J lost 2; bases outside the gene matches: 0. This chain's CDR3 is CASTSGGAYEQYF. In DNA, the CDR3 is TGTGCCAGCACTAGCGGGGGGGCCTACGAGCAGTACTTC.

The CDR3 coding sequence is TGCGCCAGCAGCCAAGTATCTTCCGGAGGGGACGGCTACACCTTC. Its translation is CASSQVSSGGDGYTF. The chain combines TRBV4-1 with TRBJ1-2, with D possibly TRBD1 on 5 matching bases. Trimming took off 1 base at V and 8 bases at J, with 17 bases between the two ends. Per germline, CDR1 MGHRA and CDR2 YSYEKL. The CDR3 has 15 residues.

This rearrangement joins TRBV5-6 to TRBJ1-2; D is perhaps TRBD1 (5 bases). The CDR3 has 15 residues. The ends were cut back, 1 base at V and 7 bases at J, with 17 bases in the middle. Germline CDR1 reads SGHDT; CDR2 reads YYEEEE. The CDR3 nucleotides read TGTGCCAGCAGCTTGCTGGGGGGAACGGGCAGTGGCTACACCTTC. It translates to CASSLLGGTGSGYTF.

A word on this clone: One end of the junction varies from germline; a read error may be responsible. The J gene is TRBJ2-3, the V gene TRBV7-7; D ambiguous. The CDR3 consists of 13 residues. CDR1 and CDR2 (germline): SSHAT, FNYEAQ (reference sequence). CDR3 bases: TGTGCTAGCAGCTTAGGTTCGGCAGATACGCAGTATTTT. Its protein product is CASSLGSADTQYF.

V gene TRBV7-9 combines with J gene TRBJ2-7, with D hard to call. The CDR3 has 16 residues. Between the trimmed V and J ends, which lost 4 bases and 0 bases, there was a span of 16 bases. The V gene's germline CDR1 is SEHNR and CDR2 FQNEAQ (reference sequence). CDR3 loop: CASSSLERSSSYEQYF. The CDR3 region has the DNA TGTGCCAGCAGCTCCTTGGAACGCTCTAGCTCCTACGAGCAGTACTTC. Drawing the rest from reference TRBV7-9 and TRBJ2-7, the complete variable domain is DTGVSQNPRHKITKRGQNVTFRCDPISEHNRLYWYRQTLGQGPEFLTYFQNEAQLEKSRLLSDRFSAERPKGSFSTLEIQRTEQGDSAMYLCASSSLERSSSYEQYFGPGTRLTVT.

The V call is TRBV5-1, the J call TRBJ2-5, with 9 bases that match TRBD2. The CDR3 sequence is 16 residues long. V lost 0 bases, J lost 5 bases, and 8 bases stayed unmatched. Germline CDR1 reads SGHRS; CDR2 reads YFSETQ. CDR3 region: CASSLDPRGGGETQYF. CDR3 bases: TGCGCCAGCAGCTTGGATCCGCGGGGGGGCGGGGAGACCCAGTACTTC.

The chain joins TRBV11-2 to TRBJ1-1; D possibly corresponds to TRBD1 (5 bases). The germline V and J ends were trimmed by 5 bases and 2 bases, with 12 bases remaining between them. From germline, CDR1 is SGHAT and CDR2 FQNNGV. The CDR3 extends over 14 amino acids. The CDR3 sequence: CASSPGLRNTEAFF. The DNA of the CDR3 is TGTGCCAGCAGCCCGGGACTGCGTAACACTGAAGCTTTCTTT. Using reference TRBV11-2 and TRBJ1-1 for the parts outside the CDR3, the full variable domain is EAGVAQSPRYKIIEKRQSVAFWCNPISGHATLYWYQQILGQGPKLLIQFQNNGVVDDSQLPKDRFSAERLKGVDSTLKIQPAKLEDSAVYLCASSPGLRNTEAFFGQGTRLTVV.

This chain connects TRBV6-6 to TRBJ1-2; TRBD1 might be the D (6 bases). The length of the CDR3 is 15 residues. V was pared by 5 bases and J by 4 bases, with 17 bases between. Germline V gene sequence: CDR1 MNHNY, CDR2 SVGAGI (reference sequence). CDR3 amino acids: CASSPWTDRTYGYTF. CDR3 in DNA: TGTGCCAGCAGTCCCTGGACAGATAGAACCTATGGCTACACCTTC.

The V call is TRBV27, the J call TRBJ1-5; 9 bases match TRBD1. With 5 bases clipped from V and 7 bases from J, the junction kept 3 bases outside the gene matches. The CDR3 totals 13 residues. Looked up from germline, CDR1 is MNHEY and CDR2 is SMNVEV (reference sequence). DNA of the CDR3: TGTGCCAGCAGTGGACAGGGGACCCAGCCCCAGCATTTT. Translated, it gives CASSGQGTQPQHF.

This chain connects TRBV9 to TRBJ2-5, with 11 bases matching TRBD2. This CDR3 contains 15 residues. From germline, CDR1 is SGDLS and CDR2 YYNGEE. V shed 3 bases, J shed 5 bases, and the junction held 6 bases outside the gene matches. As DNA, the CDR3 is TGTGCCAGCAGCGCGACTCCTAGCGGGGGGGAGACCCAGTACTTC. This gives the protein CASSATPSGGETQYF.

This chain connects TRBV21-1 to TRBJ2-7; the table's D call, TRBD1, has no DNA check behind it. TRBV21-1 is assigned pseudogene status. The CDR3 extends over 14 amino acids. This CDR3 reads CASSKVAGCGEQYF. The DNA for the CDR3 is TGTGCCAGCAGCAAAGTCGCAGGGTGTGGCGAGCAGTACTTC.

The chain carries TRBV25-1 and TRBJ2-5; 7 bases are shared with TRBD1. Trimming took 2 bases from V and 5 from J; bases not matched to a gene: 5. Per the germline V gene, CDR1 is MGHDK and CDR2 is SYGVNS. The CDR3 is made up of 14 amino acids. DNA of the CDR3: TGTGCCAGCAGTGAAACAGGGGAATCGGAGACCCAGTACTTC. Translation gives CASSETGESETQYF.

This clone was seen a few times. The chain has TRBV7-6 and TRBJ1-5; D is possibly TRBD1 (5 bases). Germline loops: CDR1 SGHVS, CDR2 FNYEAQ. V was pared by 5 bases and J by 0 bases, with 20 bases between. This CDR3 comprises 18 residues. The CDR3 sequence: CASSPGVARGYSNQPQHF. The CDR3 DNA sequence: TGTGCCAGCAGCCCGGGAGTTGCAAGGGGATATAGCAATCAGCCCCAGCATTTT.

With respect to this clone: Because the CDR3's place on the DNA is in doubt, the DNA is left out and the CDR3 is given as listed by TCRdb. The sample carries other DNA sequences with the same CDR3. The CDR3 loop is CASSYTSGQGLLGYTF. The rearrangement joins TRBV6-5 to TRBJ1-2; TRBD1 is the table's D call, not checked against the DNA. Germline assignment: CDR1 MNHEY and CDR2 SVGAGI. The CDR3 is 16 amino acids long, termini counted.